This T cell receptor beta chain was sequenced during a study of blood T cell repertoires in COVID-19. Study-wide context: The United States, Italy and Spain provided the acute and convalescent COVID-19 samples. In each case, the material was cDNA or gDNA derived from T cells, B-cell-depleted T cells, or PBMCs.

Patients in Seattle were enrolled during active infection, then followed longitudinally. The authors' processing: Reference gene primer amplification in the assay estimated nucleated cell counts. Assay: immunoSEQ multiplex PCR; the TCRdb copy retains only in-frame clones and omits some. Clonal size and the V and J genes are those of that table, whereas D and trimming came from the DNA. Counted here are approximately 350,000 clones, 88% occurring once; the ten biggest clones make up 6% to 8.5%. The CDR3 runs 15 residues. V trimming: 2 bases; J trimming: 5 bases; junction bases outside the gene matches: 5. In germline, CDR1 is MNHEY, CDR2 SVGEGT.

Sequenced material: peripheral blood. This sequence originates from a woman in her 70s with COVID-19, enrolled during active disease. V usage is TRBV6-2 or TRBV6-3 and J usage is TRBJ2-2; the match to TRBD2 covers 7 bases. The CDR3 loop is CASSYGRVGTGELFF. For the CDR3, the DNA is TGTGCCAGCAGTTACGGGAGGGTTGGGACCGGGGAGCTGTTTTTT.